This T cell receptor (beta chain) was sequenced during a study of T cell repertoires in cytomegalovirus infection. The CDR3 runs to 15 residues. From germline, CDR1 is MNHEY and CDR2 SVGEGT. V dropped 2 bases and J dropped 5; count of bases not matched to a gene: 6. TCRdb reprocessed the reads with MiXCR, giving one entry per CDR3 protein. The data show approximately 500,000 distinct CDR3 sequences, about 25% seen once. Sequencing was carried out using PBMCs. The rearrangement uses TRBV6-2 or TRBV6-3 and TRBJ2-7; 10 bases match TRBD2. This receptor was identified in a human donor in good health (CMV status not recorded). Some clones in this sample may be carry-over from other donors' samples. CDR3 DNA sequence: TGTGCCAGCAGTTACCGGCCTAGCGGGAGCCACGAGCAGTACGTC. Its protein is CASSYRPSGSHEQYV.